Listed here are 7 T cell receptor beta chains from one sample, sequenced in a study of T cell repertoires in cytomegalovirus infection. TCRdb processed the reads anew with MiXCR; each CDR3 protein has one entry. The sample shows 150,000 to 200,000 distinct CDR3 sequences, about 21% of them seen only once. Sequenced input: PBMCs. Receptor source: a human donor in good health (CMV status not recorded). Some clones in this sample may be carry-over from other donors' samples.

This clonotype was found a few times. This sequence joins TRBV7-2 and TRBJ2-1, with D possibly matching TRBD2 (6 bases). Trimming pared 3 bases from V and 9 bases from J, leaving 12 bases between. Germline-derived CDR1 and CDR2 are SGHTA and FQGNSA. This CDR3 is 13 amino acids long. The CDR3 coding sequence is TGTGCCAGCAGCTTGGGACGGGAGACTGAGCAGTTCTTC. It codes for CASSLGRETEQFF.

This clonotype turned up a few times. The V gene is TRBV30, the J gene TRBJ2-5; D gene ambiguous. V was cut by 3 bases and J by 5 bases, with 13 bases left in between. The germline CDR1 and CDR2 sequences are GTSNPN and SVGIG (reference sequence). CDR3 length: 13 amino acids. DNA for the CDR3: TGTGCCTGGAGGACCGCGGTTTTGGAGACCCAGTACTTC. This encodes CAWRTAVLETQYF.

There are many counts of this clonotype. The rearrangement uses TRBV7-2 and TRBJ2-2; D is tentatively TRBD1 or TRBD2 (5 bases each). The CDR3 contains 16 residues. V dropped 7 bases and J dropped 0 bases, with 15 bases sitting between them. CDR1 is SGHTA, CDR2 FQGNSA, per germline. The CDR3 nucleotides are TGTGCCAGCACCGTACCTAGAGGGGCGAACACCGGGGAGCTGTTTTTT. Translation gives CASTVPRGANTGELFF.

This clonotype occurred many times. This chain connects TRBV7-2 to TRBJ1-3; D unresolved. Germline V CDR1 and CDR2: SGHTA, FQGNSA. CDR3 length: 15 residues. Trimming took off 5 bases at V and 2 bases at J, with 13 bases between the two ends. The CDR3 spells CASSRTWGTGNTIYF. CDR3 coding DNA: TGTGCCAGCAGCCGGACGTGGGGAACTGGAAACACCATATATTTT.

In this sample, this clonotype turned up once. The CDR3 nucleotides read TGCGCCAGCAGCCAAGATGGCGGGAGTATAGATACGCAGTATTTT. Protein: CASSQDGGSIDTQYF. The chain combines TRBV4-3 with TRBJ2-3; TRBD2 agrees at 7 bases. This CDR3 spans 15 amino acids. Germline V gene lookup returns CDR1 LGHNA and CDR2 YSLEER. Trimming removed 0 bases from V and 5 bases from J; junction bases left unmatched: 5.

The chain links TRBV7-3 to TRBJ2-3; the D is unclear. CDR1 SGHTA and CDR2 FQGTGA come from the germline V gene. V lost 1 base, J lost 5 bases, and 10 bases lay in between. CDR3 length equals 14 residues. CDR3 loop: CASSLRAGEDTQYF. Here the CDR3 DNA reads TGTGCCAGCAGCTTAAGGGCAGGAGAAGATACGCAGTATTTT.

Turning to this clonotype: Possible read error: a much larger clone is one base away. This chain's CDR3 is CASSLTWVSTDTQYF. The CDR3 nucleotides read TGTGCCAGCAGCTTGACGTGGGTGAGCACAGATACGCAGTATTTT. V usage is TRBV7-8 and J usage is TRBJ2-3; D remains ambiguous. Deletions cut 3 bases from V and 0 bases from J, with 10 bases between. The CDR3 has 15 amino acids. Germline V CDR1 and CDR2: SGHVS, FQNEAQ.